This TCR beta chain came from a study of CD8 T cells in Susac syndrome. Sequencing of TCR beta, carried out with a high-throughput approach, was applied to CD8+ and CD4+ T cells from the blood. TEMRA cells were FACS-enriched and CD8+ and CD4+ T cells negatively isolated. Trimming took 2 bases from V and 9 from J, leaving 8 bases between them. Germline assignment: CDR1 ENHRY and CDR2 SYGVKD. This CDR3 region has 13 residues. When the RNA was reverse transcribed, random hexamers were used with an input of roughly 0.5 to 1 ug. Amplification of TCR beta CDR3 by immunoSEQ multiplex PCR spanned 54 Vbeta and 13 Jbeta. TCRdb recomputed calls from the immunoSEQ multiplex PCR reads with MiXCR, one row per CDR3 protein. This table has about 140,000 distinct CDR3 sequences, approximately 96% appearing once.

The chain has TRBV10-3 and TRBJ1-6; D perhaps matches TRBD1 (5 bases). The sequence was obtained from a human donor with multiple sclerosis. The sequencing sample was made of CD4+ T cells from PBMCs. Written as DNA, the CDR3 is TGTGCCATCAGTGAGCCCCAGGGTTCACCCCTCCACTTT. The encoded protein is CAISEPQGSPLHF.